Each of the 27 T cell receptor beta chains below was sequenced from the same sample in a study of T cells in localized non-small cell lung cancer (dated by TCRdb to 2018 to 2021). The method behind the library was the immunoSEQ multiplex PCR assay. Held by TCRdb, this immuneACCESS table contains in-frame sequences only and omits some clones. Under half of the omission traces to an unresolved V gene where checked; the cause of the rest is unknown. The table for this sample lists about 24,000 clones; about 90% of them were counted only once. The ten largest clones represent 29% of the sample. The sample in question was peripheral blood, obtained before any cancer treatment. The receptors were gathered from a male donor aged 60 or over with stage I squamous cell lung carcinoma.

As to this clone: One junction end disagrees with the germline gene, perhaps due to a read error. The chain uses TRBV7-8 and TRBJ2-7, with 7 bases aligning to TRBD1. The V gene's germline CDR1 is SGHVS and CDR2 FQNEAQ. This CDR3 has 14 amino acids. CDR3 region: CASGLGQKSYEQYF. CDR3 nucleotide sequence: TGTGCCAGCGGCTTGGGACAGAAATCCTACGAGCAGTACTTC.

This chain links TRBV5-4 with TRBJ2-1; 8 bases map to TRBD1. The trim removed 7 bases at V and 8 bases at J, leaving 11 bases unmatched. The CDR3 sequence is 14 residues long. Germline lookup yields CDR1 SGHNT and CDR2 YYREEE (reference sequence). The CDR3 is CASGQGAFGDEQFF. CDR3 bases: TGTGCCAGCGGTCAGGGGGCGTTCGGGGATGAGCAGTTCTTC.

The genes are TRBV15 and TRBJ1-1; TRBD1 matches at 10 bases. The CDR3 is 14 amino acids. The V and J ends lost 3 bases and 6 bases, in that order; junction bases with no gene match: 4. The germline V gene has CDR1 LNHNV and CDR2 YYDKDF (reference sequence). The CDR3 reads CATSRNGQGAEAFF. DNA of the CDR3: TGTGCCACCAGCAGGAACGGACAGGGGGCTGAAGCTTTCTTT.

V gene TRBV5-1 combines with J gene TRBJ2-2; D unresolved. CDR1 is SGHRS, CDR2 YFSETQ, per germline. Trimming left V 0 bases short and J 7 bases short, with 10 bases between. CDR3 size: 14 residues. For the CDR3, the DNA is TGCGCCAGCAGCTTGGTAGGGCGAGGCGGGGAGCTGTTTTTT. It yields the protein CASSLVGRGGELFF.

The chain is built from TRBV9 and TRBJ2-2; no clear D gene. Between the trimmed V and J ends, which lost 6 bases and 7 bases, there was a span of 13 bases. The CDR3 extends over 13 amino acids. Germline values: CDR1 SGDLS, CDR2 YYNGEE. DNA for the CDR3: TGTGCCAGCACCCCCTTCGAGGTCGGGGAGCTGTTTTTT. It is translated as CASTPFEVGELFF. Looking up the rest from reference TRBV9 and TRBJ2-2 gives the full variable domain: DSGVTQTPKHLITATGQRVTLRCSPRSGDLSVYWYQQSLDQGLQFLIQYYNGEERAKGNILERFSAQQFPDLHSELNLSSLELGDSALYFCASTPFEVGELFFGEGSRLTVL.

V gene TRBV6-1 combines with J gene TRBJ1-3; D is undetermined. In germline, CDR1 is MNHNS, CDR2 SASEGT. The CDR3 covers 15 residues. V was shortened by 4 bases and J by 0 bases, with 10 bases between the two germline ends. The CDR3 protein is CASSGWATSGNTIYF. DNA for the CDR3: TGTGCCAGCAGTGGATGGGCAACCTCTGGAAACACCATATATTTT.

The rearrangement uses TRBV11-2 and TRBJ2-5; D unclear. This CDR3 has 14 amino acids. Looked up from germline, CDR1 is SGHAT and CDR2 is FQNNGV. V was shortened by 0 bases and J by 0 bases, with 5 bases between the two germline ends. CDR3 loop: CASSLDAYQETQYF. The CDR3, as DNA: TGTGCCAGCAGCTTAGACGCGTACCAAGAGACCCAGTACTTC.

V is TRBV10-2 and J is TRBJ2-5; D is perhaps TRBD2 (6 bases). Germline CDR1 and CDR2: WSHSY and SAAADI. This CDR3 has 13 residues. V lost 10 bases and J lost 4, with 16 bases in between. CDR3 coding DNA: TGCGCCACCCGTCCGGGAGCAGGAGAGACCCAGTACTTC. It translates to CATRPGAGETQYF.

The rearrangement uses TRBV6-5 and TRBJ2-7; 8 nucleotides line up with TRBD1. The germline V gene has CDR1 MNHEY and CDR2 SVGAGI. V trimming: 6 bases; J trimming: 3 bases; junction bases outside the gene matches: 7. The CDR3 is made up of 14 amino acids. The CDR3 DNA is TGTGCCAGCAGCGGACAGGGTAAGGACTACGAGCAGTACTTC. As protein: CASSGQGKDYEQYF.

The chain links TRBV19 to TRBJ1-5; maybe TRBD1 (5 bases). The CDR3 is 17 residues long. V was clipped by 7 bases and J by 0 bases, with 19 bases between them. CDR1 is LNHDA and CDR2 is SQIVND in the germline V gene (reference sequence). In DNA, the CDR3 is TGTGCCAGTACCCCCACCGGGGGTCAGAGTAGCAATCAGCCCCAGCATTTT. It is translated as CASTPTGGQSSNQPQHF.

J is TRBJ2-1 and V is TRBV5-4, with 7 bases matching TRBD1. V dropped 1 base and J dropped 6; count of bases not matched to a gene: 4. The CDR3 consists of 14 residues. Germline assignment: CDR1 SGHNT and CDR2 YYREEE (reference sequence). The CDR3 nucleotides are TGTGCCAGCAGCTTGCCTCGACAGGGCAATGAGCAGTTCTTC. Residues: CASSLPRQGNEQFF.

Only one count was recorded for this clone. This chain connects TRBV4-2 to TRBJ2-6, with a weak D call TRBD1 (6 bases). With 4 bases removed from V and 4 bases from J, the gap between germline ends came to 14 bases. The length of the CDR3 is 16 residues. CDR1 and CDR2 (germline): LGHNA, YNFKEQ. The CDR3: CASSPETGPGANVLTF. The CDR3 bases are TGTGCCAGCAGCCCTGAGACAGGTCCCGGGGCCAACGTCCTGACTTTC.

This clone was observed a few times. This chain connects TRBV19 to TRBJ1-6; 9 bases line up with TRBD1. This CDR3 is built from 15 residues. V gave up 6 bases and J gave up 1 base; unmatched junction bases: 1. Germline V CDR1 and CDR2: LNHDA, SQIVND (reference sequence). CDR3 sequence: CASSDRGSYNSPLHF. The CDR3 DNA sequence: TGTGCCAGTAGCGACAGGGGGTCCTATAATTCACCCCTCCACTTT.

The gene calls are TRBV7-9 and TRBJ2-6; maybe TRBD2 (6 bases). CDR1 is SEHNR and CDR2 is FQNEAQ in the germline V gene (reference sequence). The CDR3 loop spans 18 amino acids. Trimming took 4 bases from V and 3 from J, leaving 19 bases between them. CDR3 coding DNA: TGTGCCAGCAGCTATAGTCAACTAGCCGGTGGTGGGGCCAACGTCCTGACTTTC. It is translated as CASSYSQLAGGGANVLTF.

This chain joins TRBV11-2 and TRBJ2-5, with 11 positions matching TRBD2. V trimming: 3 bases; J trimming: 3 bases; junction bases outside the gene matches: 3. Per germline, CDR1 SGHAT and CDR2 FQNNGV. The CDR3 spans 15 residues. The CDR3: CASSFRGLAEETQYF. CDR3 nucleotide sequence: TGTGCCAGCAGCTTTCGGGGACTAGCGGAAGAGACCCAGTACTTC.

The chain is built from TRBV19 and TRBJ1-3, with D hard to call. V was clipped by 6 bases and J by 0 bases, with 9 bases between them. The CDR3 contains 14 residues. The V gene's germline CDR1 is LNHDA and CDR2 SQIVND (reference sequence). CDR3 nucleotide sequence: TGTGCCAGTAGCCCGGGCAGCTCTGGAAACACCATATATTTT. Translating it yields CASSPGSSGNTIYF.

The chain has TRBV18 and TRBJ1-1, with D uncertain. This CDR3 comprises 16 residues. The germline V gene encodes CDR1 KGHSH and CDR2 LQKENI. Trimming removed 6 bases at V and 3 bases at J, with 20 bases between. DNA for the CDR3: TGTGCCAGCTCCCATGGGATTTCAAATCGGCACACTGAAGCTTTCTTT. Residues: CASSHGISNRHTEAFF.

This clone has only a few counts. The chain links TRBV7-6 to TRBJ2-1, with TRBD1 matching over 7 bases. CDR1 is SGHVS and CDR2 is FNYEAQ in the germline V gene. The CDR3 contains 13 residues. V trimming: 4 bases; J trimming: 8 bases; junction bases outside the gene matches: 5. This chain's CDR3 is CASSSTTGHEQFF. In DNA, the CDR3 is TGTGCCAGCAGCTCGACGACAGGGCATGAGCAGTTCTTC. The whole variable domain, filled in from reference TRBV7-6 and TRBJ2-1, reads GAGVSQSPRYKVTKRGQDVALRCDPISGHVSLYWYRQALGQGPEFLTYFNYEAQQDKSGLPNDRFSAERPEGSISTLTIQRTEQRDSAMYRCASSSTTGHEQFFGPGTRLTVL.

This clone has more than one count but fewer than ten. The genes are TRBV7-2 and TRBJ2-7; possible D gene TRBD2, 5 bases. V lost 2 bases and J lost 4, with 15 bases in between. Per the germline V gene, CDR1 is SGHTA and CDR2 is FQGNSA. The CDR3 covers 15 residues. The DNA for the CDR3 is TGTGCCAGCAGCTTAAAACGGGCCGGGGAGTACGAGCAGTACTTC. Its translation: CASSLKRAGEYEQYF.

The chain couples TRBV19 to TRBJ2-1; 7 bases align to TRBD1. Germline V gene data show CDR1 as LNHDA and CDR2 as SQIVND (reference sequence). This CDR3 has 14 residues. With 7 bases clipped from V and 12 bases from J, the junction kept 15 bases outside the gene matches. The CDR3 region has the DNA TGTGCCAGTATCCAGAGACAGGGAGAGGGTGGGCAGTTCTTC. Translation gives CASIQRQGEGGQFF.

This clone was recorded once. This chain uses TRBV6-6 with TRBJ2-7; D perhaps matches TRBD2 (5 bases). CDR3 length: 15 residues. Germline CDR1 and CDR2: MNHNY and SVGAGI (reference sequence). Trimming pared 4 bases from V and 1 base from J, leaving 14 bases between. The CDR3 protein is CASSSGRGPSYEQYF. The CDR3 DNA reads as TGTGCCAGCAGTTCCGGGCGAGGGCCTTCCTACGAGCAGTACTTC.

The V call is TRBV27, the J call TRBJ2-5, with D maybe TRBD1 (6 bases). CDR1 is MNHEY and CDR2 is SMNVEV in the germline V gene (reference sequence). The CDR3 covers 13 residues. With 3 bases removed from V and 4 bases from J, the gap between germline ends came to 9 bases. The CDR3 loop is CASSFRRGETQYF. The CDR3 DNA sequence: TGTGCCAGCAGTTTCCGCAGGGGAGAGACCCAGTACTTC.

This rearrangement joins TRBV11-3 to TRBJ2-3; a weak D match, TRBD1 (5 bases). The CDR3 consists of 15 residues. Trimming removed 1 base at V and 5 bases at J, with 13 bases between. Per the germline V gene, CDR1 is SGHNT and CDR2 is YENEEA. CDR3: CASSLGGPAVDTQYF. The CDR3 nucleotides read TGTGCCAGCAGCTTAGGGGGCCCCGCCGTAGATACGCAGTATTTT.

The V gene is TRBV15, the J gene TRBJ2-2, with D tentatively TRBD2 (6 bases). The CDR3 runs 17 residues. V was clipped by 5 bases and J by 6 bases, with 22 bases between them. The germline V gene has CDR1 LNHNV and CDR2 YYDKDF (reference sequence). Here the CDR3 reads CATSPERAGSGSGELFF. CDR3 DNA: TGTGCCACCAGCCCAGAACGGGCGGGGTCGGGCTCCGGGGAGCTGTTTTTT.

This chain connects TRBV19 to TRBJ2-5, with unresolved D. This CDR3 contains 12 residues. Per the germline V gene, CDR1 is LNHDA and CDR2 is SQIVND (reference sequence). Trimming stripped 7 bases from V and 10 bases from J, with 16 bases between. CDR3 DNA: TGTGCCAGTAAAGGCCGAAACGAGGACCAGTACTTC. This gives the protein CASKGRNEDQYF. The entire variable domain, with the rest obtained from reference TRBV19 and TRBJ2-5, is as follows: DGGITQSPKYLFRKEGQNVTLSCEQNLNHDAMYWYRQDPGQGLRLIYYSQIVNDFQKGDIAEGYSVSREKKESFPLTVTSAQKNPTAFYLCASKGRNEDQYFGPGTRLLVL.

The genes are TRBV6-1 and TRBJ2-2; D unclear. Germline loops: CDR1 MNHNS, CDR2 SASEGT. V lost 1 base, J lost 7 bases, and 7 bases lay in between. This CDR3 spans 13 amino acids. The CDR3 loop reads CASSEVMDGELFF. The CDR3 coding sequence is TGTGCCAGCAGTGAAGTGATGGACGGGGAGCTGTTTTTT.

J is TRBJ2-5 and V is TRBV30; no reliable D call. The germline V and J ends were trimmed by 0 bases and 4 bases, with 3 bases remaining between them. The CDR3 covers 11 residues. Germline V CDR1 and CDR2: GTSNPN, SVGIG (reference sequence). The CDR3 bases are TGTGCCTGGAGTGTGATAGAGACCCAGTACTTC. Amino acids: CAWSVIETQYF.